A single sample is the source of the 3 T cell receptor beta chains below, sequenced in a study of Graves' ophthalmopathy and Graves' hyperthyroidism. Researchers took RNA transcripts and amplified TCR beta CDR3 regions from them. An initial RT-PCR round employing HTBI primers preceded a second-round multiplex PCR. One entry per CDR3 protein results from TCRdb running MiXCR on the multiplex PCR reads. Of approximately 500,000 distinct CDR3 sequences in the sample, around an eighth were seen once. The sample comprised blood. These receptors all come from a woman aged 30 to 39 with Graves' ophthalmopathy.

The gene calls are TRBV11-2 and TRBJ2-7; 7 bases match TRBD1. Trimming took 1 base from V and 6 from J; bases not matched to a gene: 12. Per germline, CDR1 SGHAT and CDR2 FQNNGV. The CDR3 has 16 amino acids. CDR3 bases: TGTGCCAGCAGCTTAGGACAGGGACCTCGCCGTGGCGAGCAGTACTTC. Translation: CASSLGQGPRRGEQYF.

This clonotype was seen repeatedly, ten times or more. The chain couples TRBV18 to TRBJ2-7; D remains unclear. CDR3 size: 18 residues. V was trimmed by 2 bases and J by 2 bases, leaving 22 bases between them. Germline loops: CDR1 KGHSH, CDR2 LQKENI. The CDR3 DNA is TGTGCCAGCTCACCAATCTCCTCGTTCGGCGACGTGGCCTACGAGCAGTACTTC. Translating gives CASSPISSFGDVAYEQYF.

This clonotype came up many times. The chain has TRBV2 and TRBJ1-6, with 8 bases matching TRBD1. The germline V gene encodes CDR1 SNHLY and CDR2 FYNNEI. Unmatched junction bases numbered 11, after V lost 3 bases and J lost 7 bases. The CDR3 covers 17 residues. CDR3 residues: CASSDNDRGWPNSPLHF. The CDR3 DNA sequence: TGTGCCAGCAGTGACAACGACAGGGGATGGCCCAATTCACCCCTCCACTTT.